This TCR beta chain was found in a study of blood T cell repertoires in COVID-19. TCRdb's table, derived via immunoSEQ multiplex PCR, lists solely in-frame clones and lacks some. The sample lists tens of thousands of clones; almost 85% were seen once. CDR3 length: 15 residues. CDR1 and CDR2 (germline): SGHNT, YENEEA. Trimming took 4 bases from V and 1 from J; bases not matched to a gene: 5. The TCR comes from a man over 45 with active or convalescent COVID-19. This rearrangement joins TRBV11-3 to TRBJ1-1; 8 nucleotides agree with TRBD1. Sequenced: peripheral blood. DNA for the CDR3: TGTGCCAGCAGCTCAGGACAGGGCCAGAACACTGAAGCTTTCTTT. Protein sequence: CASSSGQGQNTEAFF.